A selection of T cell receptor beta chains follows, all from one sample in a study of siplizumab effects on memory and regulatory T cells. Sequenced by immunoSEQ multiplex PCR; TCRdb stores in-frame clones only, minus some. The repertoire holds about 100,000 clones, with about 94% as singletons. The sequencing input was non-Treg CD4+ T cells sorted from blood. All receptors come from a human donor in good health. Each CDR3 is given with its conserved first and last residue. Fields, in order: J gene, clone size, CDR3 length, D gene, V gene, CDR3 protein, CDR3 DNA. The D gene is left open where the match is weak. Only part of the rows carry a size: once, few, many, or a class if the clone is expanded.

j_gene: TRBJ1-1; abundance: .; len: 13; d_gene: .; v_gene: TRBV29-1; CDR3aa: CSVEDVGVTEAFF; CDR3nt: TGCAGCGTTGAAGATGTCGGGGTCACTGAAGCTTTCTTT
j_gene: TRBJ1-2; abundance: .; len: 15; d_gene: .; v_gene: TRBV9; CDR3aa: CASSVESGSFYGYTF; CDR3nt: TGTGCCAGCAGCGTAGAATCGGGCAGTTTCTATGGCTACACCTTC
j_gene: TRBJ2-3; abundance: .; len: 16; d_gene: TRBD1; v_gene: TRBV28; CDR3aa: CASSWQGAPSTDTQYF; CDR3nt: TGTGCCAGCAGTTGGCAGGGGGCACCTAGCACAGATACGCAGTATTTT
j_gene: TRBJ2-1; abundance: .; len: 14; d_gene: TRBD2; v_gene: TRBV2; CDR3aa: CASSVLAGDNEQFF; CDR3nt: TGTGCCAGCAGTGTTCTAGCGGGTGACAATGAGCAGTTCTTC
j_gene: TRBJ2-1; abundance: .; len: 15; d_gene: TRBD2; v_gene: TRBV7-3; CDR3aa: CASSFSGMVGNEQFF; CDR3nt: TGTGCCAGCAGCTTTAGCGGGATGGTTGGCAATGAGCAGTTCTTC
j_gene: TRBJ2-1; abundance: once; len: 13; d_gene: TRBD2; v_gene: TRBV7-9; CDR3aa: CASSLVVSGSQFF; CDR3nt: TGTGCCAGCAGCTTAGTTGTTAGCGGGAGCCAGTTCTTC
j_gene: TRBJ2-7; abundance: .; len: 14; d_gene: TRBD1; v_gene: TRBV27; CDR3aa: CASSLGQGPHEQYF; CDR3nt: TGTGCCAGCAGCCTGGGACAGGGTCCCCACGAGCAGTACTTC
j_gene: TRBJ1-2; abundance: .; len: 13; d_gene: .; v_gene: TRBV5-6; CDR3aa: CASSLGGELGYTF; CDR3nt: TGTGCCAGCAGCTTAGGAGGTGAGCTTGGCTACACCTTC
j_gene: TRBJ2-3; abundance: .; len: 15; d_gene: TRBD2; v_gene: TRBV5-1; CDR3aa: CASSLAGGKTDTQYF; CDR3nt: TGCGCCAGCAGTCTAGCGGGAGGGAAGACAGATACGCAGTATTTT
j_gene: TRBJ2-7; abundance: once; len: 15; d_gene: TRBD1; v_gene: TRBV27; CDR3aa: CATRPEPGGSYEQYF; CDR3nt: TGTGCCACTCGACCGGAGCCAGGGGGCTCCTACGAGCAGTACTTC
j_gene: TRBJ2-1; abundance: once; len: 14; d_gene: .; v_gene: TRBV28; CDR3aa: CASTSPSQSYEQFF; CDR3nt: TGTGCCAGTACCTCTCCTAGCCAGTCCTATGAGCAGTTCTTC
j_gene: TRBJ2-1; abundance: .; len: 19; d_gene: .; v_gene: TRBV9; CDR3aa: CASSSLSPNGGRSYNEQFF; CDR3nt: TGTGCCAGCAGCTCACTCTCCCCCAACGGCGGGCGCTCCTACAATGAGCAGTTCTTC
j_gene: TRBJ2-7; abundance: .; len: 15; d_gene: TRBD1; v_gene: TRBV11-2; CDR3aa: CASSSRDRGRYEQYF; CDR3nt: TGTGCCAGCAGCTCCCGGGACAGGGGACGATACGAGCAGTACTTC
j_gene: TRBJ2-7; abundance: .; len: 13; d_gene: TRBD2; v_gene: TRBV2; CDR3aa: CASSSSGSGEQYF; CDR3nt: TGTGCCAGCAGTTCGAGCGGGAGCGGCGAGCAGTACTTC
j_gene: TRBJ1-2; abundance: few; len: 14; d_gene: TRBD1; v_gene: TRBV7-3; CDR3aa: CASSSSGGNYGYTF; CDR3nt: TGTGCCAGCAGCTCTTCAGGGGGTAACTATGGCTACACCTTC
j_gene: TRBJ2-7; abundance: .; len: 14; d_gene: .; v_gene: TRBV6-5; CDR3aa: CASSSSYGTGEQYF; CDR3nt: TGTGCCAGCAGTTCAAGCTACGGGACCGGCGAGCAGTACTTC
j_gene: TRBJ2-1; abundance: .; len: 18; d_gene: .; v_gene: TRBV10-3; CDR3aa: CAISGQGGETSNYNEQFF; CDR3nt: TGTGCCATCAGTGGACAGGGCGGTGAGACTAGTAACTACAATGAGCAGTTCTTC
j_gene: TRBJ2-5; abundance: once; len: 15; d_gene: TRBD1; v_gene: TRBV5-4; CDR3aa: CASSLETGVQETQYF; CDR3nt: TGTGCCAGCAGCTTGGAGACAGGGGTTCAAGAGACCCAGTACTTC
j_gene: TRBJ2-2; abundance: .; len: 17; d_gene: TRBD2; v_gene: TRBV5-5; CDR3aa: CASSISSGIVSGGELFF; CDR3nt: TGTGCCAGCAGCATATCTAGCGGGATCGTTTCGGGCGGGGAGCTGTTTTTT
j_gene: TRBJ2-1; abundance: once; len: 17; d_gene: .; v_gene: TRBV28; CDR3aa: CASTPPKGASGYNEQFF; CDR3nt: TGTGCCAGCACTCCGCCTAAGGGGGCTAGCGGTTACAATGAGCAGTTCTTC
j_gene: TRBJ2-5; abundance: once; len: 14; d_gene: TRBD2; v_gene: TRBV6-5; CDR3aa: CASGGVSVGETQYF; CDR3nt: TGTGCCAGTGGGGGGGTGTCAGTGGGAGAGACCCAGTACTTC
j_gene: TRBJ2-5; abundance: .; len: 15; d_gene: TRBD2; v_gene: TRBV28; CDR3aa: CASSPSGAQGETQYF; CDR3nt: TGTGCCAGCAGTCCTAGCGGGGCTCAAGGGGAGACCCAGTACTTC
j_gene: TRBJ1-4; abundance: .; len: 13; d_gene: .; v_gene: TRBV4-1; CDR3aa: CASSQQSNEKLFF; CDR3nt: TGCGCCAGCAGCCAACAGTCTAATGAAAAACTGTTTTTT
j_gene: TRBJ2-5; abundance: .; len: 12; d_gene: .; v_gene: TRBV7-9; CDR3aa: CASRPPFGTQYF; CDR3nt: TGTGCCAGCAGACCTCCGTTCGGGACCCAGTACTTC
j_gene: TRBJ2-1; abundance: .; len: 14; d_gene: .; v_gene: TRBV6-5; CDR3aa: CASSYRGSYNEQFF; CDR3nt: TGTGCCAGCAGTTACAGGGGAAGCTACAATGAGCAGTTCTTC
j_gene: TRBJ2-7; abundance: .; len: 13; d_gene: TRBD1; v_gene: TRBV29-1; CDR3aa: CSAGEGARYEQYF; CDR3nt: TGCAGCGCAGGAGAGGGGGCGCGTTACGAGCAGTACTTC
j_gene: TRBJ2-1; abundance: .; len: 15; d_gene: TRBD1; v_gene: TRBV6-6; CDR3aa: CASSYPGTGDNEQFF; CDR3nt: TGTGCCAGCAGTTACCCCGGGACAGGTGACAATGAGCAGTTCTTC
j_gene: TRBJ2-1; abundance: .; len: 16; d_gene: .; v_gene: TRBV2; CDR3aa: CASRKEKVEGYNEQFF; CDR3nt: TGTGCCAGCAGGAAAGAAAAGGTGGAGGGATACAATGAGCAGTTCTTC
j_gene: TRBJ2-1; abundance: once; len: 16; d_gene: TRBD2; v_gene: TRBV5-1; CDR3aa: CASSLAGTRKYNEQFF; CDR3nt: TGCGCCAGCAGCTTGGCCGGGACTAGGAAGTACAATGAGCAGTTCTTC
j_gene: TRBJ2-4; abundance: .; len: 18; d_gene: TRBD2; v_gene: TRBV7-6; CDR3aa: CASSLNHRTSGSKNIQYF; CDR3nt: TGTGCCAGCAGCTTAAACCACCGGACTAGCGGTTCCAAAAACATTCAGTACTTC
j_gene: TRBJ2-7; abundance: .; len: 13; d_gene: .; v_gene: TRBV7-3; CDR3aa: CASSLSRSYEQYF; CDR3nt: TGTGCCAGCAGCTTAAGCAGGTCCTACGAGCAGTACTTC
j_gene: TRBJ2-1; abundance: .; len: 14; d_gene: .; v_gene: TRBV27; CDR3aa: CASSWDFRGNEQFF; CDR3nt: TGTGCCAGCAGCTGGGACTTTAGGGGCAATGAGCAGTTCTTC
j_gene: TRBJ2-7; abundance: .; len: 16; d_gene: .; v_gene: TRBV5-1; CDR3aa: CASSGGVARSSYEQYF; CDR3nt: TGCGCCAGCAGCGGAGGGGTCGCCAGGAGCTCCTACGAGCAGTACTTC
j_gene: TRBJ2-7; abundance: .; len: 14; d_gene: .; v_gene: TRBV18; CDR3aa: CASSPPRGTYEQYF; CDR3nt: TGTGCCAGCTCACCCCCGCGGGGAACCTACGAGCAGTACTTC
j_gene: TRBJ2-7; abundance: .; len: 11; d_gene: .; v_gene: TRBV6-1; CDR3aa: CASSELYEQYF; CDR3nt: TGTGCCAGCAGTGAATTGTACGAGCAGTACTTC
j_gene: TRBJ2-5; abundance: .; len: 16; d_gene: .; v_gene: TRBV5-6; CDR3aa: CASSLGWATVSETQYF; CDR3nt: TGTGCCAGCAGCTTAGGCTGGGCCACTGTCTCAGAGACCCAGTACTTC
j_gene: TRBJ1-1; abundance: .; len: 11; d_gene: .; v_gene: TRBV29-1; CDR3aa: CSVQTGGGGFF; CDR3nt: TGCAGCGTTCAGACAGGCGGGGGGGGTTTCTTT
j_gene: TRBJ1-3; abundance: .; len: 15; d_gene: TRBD1; v_gene: TRBV7-9; CDR3aa: CASSRQGARGNTIYF; CDR3nt: TGTGCCAGCAGCCGACAGGGGGCTCGTGGAAACACCATATATTTT
j_gene: TRBJ2-2; abundance: .; len: 22; d_gene: TRBD2; v_gene: TRBV4-2; CDR3aa: CASSQTPGLAGGAFGNTGELFF; CDR3nt: TGTGCCAGCAGCCAGACACCGGGGCTAGCGGGAGGGGCGTTCGGAAACACCGGGGAGCTGTTTTTT
j_gene: TRBJ2-2; abundance: .; len: 16; d_gene: .; v_gene: TRBV6-5; CDR3aa: CASSYSATANTGELFF; CDR3nt: TGTGCCAGCAGTTACTCGGCGACAGCGAACACCGGGGAGCTGTTTTTT
j_gene: TRBJ1-3; abundance: .; len: 15; d_gene: .; v_gene: TRBV7-3; CDR3aa: CASSLGAGPGNTIYF; CDR3nt: TGTGCCAGCAGCTTAGGGGCGGGACCTGGAAACACCATATATTTT
j_gene: TRBJ2-7; abundance: .; len: 13; d_gene: .; v_gene: TRBV5-1; CDR3aa: CASKDSGEYEQYF; CDR3nt: TGCGCCAGCAAGGATTCAGGGGAATACGAGCAGTACTTC
j_gene: TRBJ1-2; abundance: .; len: 15; d_gene: TRBD1; v_gene: TRBV7-8; CDR3aa: CASSYMNPGGYGYTF; CDR3nt: TGTGCCAGCAGCTATATGAACCCAGGGGGCTATGGCTACACCTTC
j_gene: TRBJ2-1; abundance: .; len: 12; d_gene: .; v_gene: TRBV6-5; CDR3aa: CASSYRKSEQFF; CDR3nt: TGTGCCAGCAGTTACAGGAAGAGTGAGCAGTTCTTC
j_gene: TRBJ1-1; abundance: .; len: 14; d_gene: .; v_gene: TRBV5-1; CDR3aa: CASSSLTADTEAFF; CDR3nt: TGCGCCAGCAGCTCGTTAACCGCGGACACTGAAGCTTTCTTT
j_gene: TRBJ2-1; abundance: .; len: 16; d_gene: .; v_gene: TRBV5-1; CDR3aa: CASSLDPGLAYNEQFF; CDR3nt: TGCGCCAGCAGCTTGGATCCGGGTCTAGCCTACAATGAGCAGTTCTTC
j_gene: TRBJ1-1; abundance: .; len: 15; d_gene: .; v_gene: TRBV21-1; CDR3aa: CASSNWTGQDTEAFF; CDR3nt: TGTGCCAGCAGCAACTGGACAGGGCAGGACACTGAAGCTTTCTTT
j_gene: TRBJ2-5; abundance: .; len: 15; d_gene: TRBD1; v_gene: TRBV6-6; CDR3aa: CASSYHAGGGETQYF; CDR3nt: TGTGCCAGCAGTTATCATGCAGGGGGCGGAGAGACCCAGTACTTC
j_gene: TRBJ2-1; abundance: .; len: 19; d_gene: TRBD2; v_gene: TRBV14; CDR3aa: CASSQDPGLAGGQYNEQFF; CDR3nt: TGTGCCAGCAGCCAAGACCCCGGACTAGCGGGAGGGCAATACAATGAGCAGTTCTTC
j_gene: TRBJ2-3; abundance: .; len: 14; d_gene: .; v_gene: TRBV6-1; CDR3aa: CASTLGIYTDTQYF; CDR3nt: TGTGCCAGCACATTAGGGATCTACACAGATACGCAGTATTTT
j_gene: TRBJ2-4; abundance: .; len: 13; d_gene: .; v_gene: TRBV19; CDR3aa: CASSPWEQNIQYF; CDR3nt: TGTGCCAGTAGTCCTTGGGAGCAAAACATTCAGTACTTC
j_gene: TRBJ2-5; abundance: .; len: 15; d_gene: TRBD1; v_gene: TRBV19; CDR3aa: CASSINRGRKETQYF; CDR3nt: TGTGCCAGTAGTATAAACAGGGGGCGCAAGGAGACCCAGTACTTC
j_gene: TRBJ2-3; abundance: .; len: 16; d_gene: TRBD2; v_gene: TRBV5-1; CDR3aa: CASTLAGVARGDTQYF; CDR3nt: TGCGCCAGTACACTTGCGGGAGTAGCCCGAGGAGATACGCAGTATTTT
j_gene: TRBJ2-7; abundance: .; len: 15; d_gene: TRBD2; v_gene: TRBV15; CDR3aa: CATSRNWGGSPEQYF; CDR3nt: TGTGCCACCAGCAGGAATTGGGGAGGGTCGCCCGAGCAGTACTTC
j_gene: TRBJ2-3; abundance: once; len: 15; d_gene: TRBD1; v_gene: TRBV4-1; CDR3aa: CASSHSGQGTDTQYF; CDR3nt: TGCGCCAGCAGCCACTCGGGACAGGGAACAGATACGCAGTATTTT
j_gene: TRBJ1-2; abundance: .; len: 12; d_gene: .; v_gene: TRBV14; CDR3aa: CASSQGRLGYTF; CDR3nt: TGTGCCAGCAGCCAGGGCAGGCTAGGCTACACCTTC
j_gene: TRBJ1-3; abundance: .; len: 16; d_gene: .; v_gene: TRBV4-1; CDR3aa: CASSQDWTRSGNTIYF; CDR3nt: TGCGCCAGCAGCCAAGATTGGACCCGCTCTGGAAACACCATATATTTT
j_gene: TRBJ2-2; abundance: .; len: 15; d_gene: .; v_gene: TRBV5-1; CDR3aa: CASSLDGRPAGELFF; CDR3nt: TGCGCCAGCAGCTTGGACGGCAGACCGGCCGGGGAGCTGTTTTTT
j_gene: TRBJ1-2; abundance: few; len: 14; d_gene: .; v_gene: TRBV4-2; CDR3aa: CASSPQLLNYGYTF; CDR3nt: TGTGCCAGCAGCCCGCAGCTACTTAACTATGGCTACACCTTC